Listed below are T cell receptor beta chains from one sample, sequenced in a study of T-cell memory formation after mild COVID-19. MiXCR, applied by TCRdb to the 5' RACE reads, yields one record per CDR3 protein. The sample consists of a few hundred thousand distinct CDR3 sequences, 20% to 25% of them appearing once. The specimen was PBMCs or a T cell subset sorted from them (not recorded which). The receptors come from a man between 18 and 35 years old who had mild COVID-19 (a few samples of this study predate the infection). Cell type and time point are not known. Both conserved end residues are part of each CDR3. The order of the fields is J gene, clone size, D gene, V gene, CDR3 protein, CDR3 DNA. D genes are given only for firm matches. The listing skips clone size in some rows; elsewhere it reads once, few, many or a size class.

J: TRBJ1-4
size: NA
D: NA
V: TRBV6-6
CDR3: CASRFATVNEKLFF
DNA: TGTGCCAGCAGGTTTGCGACCGTTAATGAAAAACTGTTTTTT

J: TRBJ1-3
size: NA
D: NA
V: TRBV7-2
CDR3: CASSLAREVSGNTIYF
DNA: TGTGCCAGCAGCTTAGCGAGGGAGGTCTCTGGAAACACCATATATTTT

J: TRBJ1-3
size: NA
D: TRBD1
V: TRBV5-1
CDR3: CASSLLDRGSSGNTIYF
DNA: TGCGCCAGCAGCCTCCTGGACAGGGGCTCCTCTGGAAACACCATATATTTT

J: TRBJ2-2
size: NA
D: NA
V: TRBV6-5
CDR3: CASSVRAGELFF
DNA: TGTGCCAGCAGCGTAAGGGCCGGGGAGCTGTTTTTT

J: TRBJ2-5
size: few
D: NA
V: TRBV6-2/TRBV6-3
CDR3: CASRSPTLTQYF
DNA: TGTGCCAGCAGGTCTCCGACCTTGACCCAGTACTTC

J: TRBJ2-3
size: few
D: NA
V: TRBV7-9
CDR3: CASSWGLAGGTDTQYF
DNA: TGTGCCAGCAGCTGGGGCCTAGCTGGGGGCACAGATACGCAGTATTTT

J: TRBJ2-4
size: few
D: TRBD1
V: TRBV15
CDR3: CATSRDDRVRNIQYF
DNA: TGTGCCACCAGCCGAGACGACAGGGTTAGAAACATTCAGTACTTC

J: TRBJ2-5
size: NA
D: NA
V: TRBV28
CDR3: CASSSPERTGYF
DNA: TGTGCCAGCAGTTCCCCGGAGAGGACCGGTTACTTC

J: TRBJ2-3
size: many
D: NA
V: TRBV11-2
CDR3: CASSLLEDTQYF
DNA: TGTGCCAGCAGCTTACTTGAGGATACGCAGTATTTT

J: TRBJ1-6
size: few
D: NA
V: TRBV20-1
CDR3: CSAKIGGGNSPLHF
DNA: TGCAGTGCCAAAATCGGGGGTGGAAATTCACCCCTCCACTTT

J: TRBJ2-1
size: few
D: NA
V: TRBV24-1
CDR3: CANQSEQYYNEQFF
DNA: TGTGCTAACCAATCAGAACAGTACTACAATGAGCAGTTCTTC

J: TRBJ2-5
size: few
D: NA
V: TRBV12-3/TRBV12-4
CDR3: CASSLPGPSWGTQYF
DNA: TGTGCCAGCAGTTTACCGGGACCATCATGGGGGACCCAGTACTTC

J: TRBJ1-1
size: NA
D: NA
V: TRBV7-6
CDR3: CASSYEMNTEAFF
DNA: TGTGCCAGCAGCTACGAGATGAACACTGAAGCTTTCTTT

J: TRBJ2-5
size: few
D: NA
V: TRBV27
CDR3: CASTGFGGETQYF
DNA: TGTGCCAGCACCGGTTTTGGGGGAGAGACCCAGTACTTC

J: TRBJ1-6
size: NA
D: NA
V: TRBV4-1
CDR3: CASSQEQGVEYSPLHF
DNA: TGCGCCAGCAGCCAAGAACAGGGCGTGGAGTATTCACCCCTCCACTTT

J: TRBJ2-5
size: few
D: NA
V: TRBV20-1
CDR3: CSARLAPQETQYF
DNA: TGCAGTGCTAGACTAGCGCCTCAAGAGACCCAGTACTTC

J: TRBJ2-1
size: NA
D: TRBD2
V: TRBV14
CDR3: CASSLRGLAGGEQFF
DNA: TGTGCCAGCAGCCTCCGCGGGCTAGCGGGGGGAGAGCAGTTCTTC

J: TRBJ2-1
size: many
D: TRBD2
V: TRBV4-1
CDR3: CASSNGGALPGNEQFF
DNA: TGCGCCAGCAGCAACGGGGGGGCCTTACCTGGGAATGAGCAGTTCTTC

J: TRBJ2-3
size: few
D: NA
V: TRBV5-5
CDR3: CASSLGGGQSTDTQYF
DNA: TGTGCCAGCAGCTTGGGGGGAGGCCAGAGCACAGATACGCAGTATTTT

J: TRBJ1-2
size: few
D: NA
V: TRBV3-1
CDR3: CASSPRRGSNYGYTF
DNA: TGTGCCAGCAGCCCCCGGAGAGGGAGCAACTATGGCTACACCTTC

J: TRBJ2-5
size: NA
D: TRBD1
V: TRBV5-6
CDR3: CASSAQGVETQYF
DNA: TGTGCCAGCAGCGCACAGGGGGTCGAGACCCAGTACTTC

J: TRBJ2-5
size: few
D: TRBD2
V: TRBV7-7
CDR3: CASSPYSGEETQYF
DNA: TGTGCCAGCAGCCCATATAGCGGGGAAGAGACCCAGTACTTC